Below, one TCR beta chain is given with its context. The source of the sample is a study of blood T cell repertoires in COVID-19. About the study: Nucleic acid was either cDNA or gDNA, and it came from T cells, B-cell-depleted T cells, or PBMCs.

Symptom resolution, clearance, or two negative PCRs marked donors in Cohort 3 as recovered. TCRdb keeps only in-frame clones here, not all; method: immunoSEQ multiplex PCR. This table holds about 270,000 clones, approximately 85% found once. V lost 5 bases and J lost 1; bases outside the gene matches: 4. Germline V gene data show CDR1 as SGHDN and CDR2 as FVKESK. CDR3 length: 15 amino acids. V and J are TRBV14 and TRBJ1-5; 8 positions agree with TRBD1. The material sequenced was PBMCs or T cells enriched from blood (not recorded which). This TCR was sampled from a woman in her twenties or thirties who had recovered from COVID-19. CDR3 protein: CASSATGGSNQPQHF. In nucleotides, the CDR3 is TGTGCCAGCAGCGCTACAGGGGGGAGCAATCAGCCCCAGCATTTT.